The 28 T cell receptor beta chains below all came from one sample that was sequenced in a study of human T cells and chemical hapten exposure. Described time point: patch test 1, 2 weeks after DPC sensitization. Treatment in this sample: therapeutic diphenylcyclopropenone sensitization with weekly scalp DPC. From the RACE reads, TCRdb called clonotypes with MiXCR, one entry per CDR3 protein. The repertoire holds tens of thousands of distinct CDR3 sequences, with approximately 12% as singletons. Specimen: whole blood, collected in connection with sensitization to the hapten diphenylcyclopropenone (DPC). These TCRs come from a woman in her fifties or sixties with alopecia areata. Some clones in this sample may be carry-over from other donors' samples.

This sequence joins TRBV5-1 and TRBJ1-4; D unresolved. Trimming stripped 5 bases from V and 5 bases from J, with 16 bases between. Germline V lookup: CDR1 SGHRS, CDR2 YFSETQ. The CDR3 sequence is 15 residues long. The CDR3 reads CASSLRSRSNEKLFF. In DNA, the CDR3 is TGCGCCAGCAGTCTCAGGTCCCGGAGCAATGAAAAACTGTTTTTT.

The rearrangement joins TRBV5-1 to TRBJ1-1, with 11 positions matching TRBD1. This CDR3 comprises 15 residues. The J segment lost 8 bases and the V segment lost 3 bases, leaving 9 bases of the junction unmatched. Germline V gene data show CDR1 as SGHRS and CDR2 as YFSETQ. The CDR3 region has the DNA TGCGCCAGCAGCTCCACCGGGACAGGGGGGTCGGAAGCTTTCTTT. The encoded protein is CASSSTGTGGSEAFF. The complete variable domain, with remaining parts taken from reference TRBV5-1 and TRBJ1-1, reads KAGVTQTPRYLIKTRGQQVTLSCSPISGHRSVSWYQQTPGQGLQFLFEYFSETQRNKGNFPGRFSGRQFSNSRSEMNVSTLELGDSALYLCASSSTGTGGSEAFFGQGTRLTVV.

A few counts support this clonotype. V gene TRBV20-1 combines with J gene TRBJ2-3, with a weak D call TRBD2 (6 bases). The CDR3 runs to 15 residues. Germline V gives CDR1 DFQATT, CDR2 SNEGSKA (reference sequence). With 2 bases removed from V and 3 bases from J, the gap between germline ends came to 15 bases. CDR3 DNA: TGCAGTGCTAGAAGCTATGCGGGGTCGACAGATACGCAGTATTTT. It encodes CSARSYAGSTDTQYF.

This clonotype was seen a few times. The CDR3 sequence: CSAPPQSAPNYGYTF. The CDR3 nucleotides are TGCAGTGCCCCCCCACAGTCGGCCCCTAACTATGGCTACACCTTC. J is TRBJ1-2 and V is TRBV20-1, with unresolved D. Trimming removed 6 bases from V and 0 bases from J, with 17 bases in between. Germline-derived CDR1 and CDR2 are DFQATT and SNEGSKA (reference sequence). The CDR3 is 15 amino acids.

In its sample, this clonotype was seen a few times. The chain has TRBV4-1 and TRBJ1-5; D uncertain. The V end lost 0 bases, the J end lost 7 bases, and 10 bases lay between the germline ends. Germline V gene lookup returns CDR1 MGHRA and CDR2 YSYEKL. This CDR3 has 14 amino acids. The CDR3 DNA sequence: TGCGCCAGCAGCCAAGATCAAACCCCCCAGCCCCAGCATTTT. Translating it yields CASSQDQTPQPQHF.

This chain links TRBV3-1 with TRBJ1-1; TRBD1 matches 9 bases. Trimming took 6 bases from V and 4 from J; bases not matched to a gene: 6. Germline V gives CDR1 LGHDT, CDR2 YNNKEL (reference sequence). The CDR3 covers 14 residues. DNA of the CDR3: TGTGCCAGCAGTCTTACAGGGGGCGCCACTGAAGCTTTCTTT. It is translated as CASSLTGGATEAFF.

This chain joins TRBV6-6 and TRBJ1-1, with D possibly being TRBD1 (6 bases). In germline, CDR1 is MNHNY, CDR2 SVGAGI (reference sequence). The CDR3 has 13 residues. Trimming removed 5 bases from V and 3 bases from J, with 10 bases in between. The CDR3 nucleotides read TGTGCCAGCAGTACCGGGGGGCACACTGAAGCTTTCTTT. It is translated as CASSTGGHTEAFF.

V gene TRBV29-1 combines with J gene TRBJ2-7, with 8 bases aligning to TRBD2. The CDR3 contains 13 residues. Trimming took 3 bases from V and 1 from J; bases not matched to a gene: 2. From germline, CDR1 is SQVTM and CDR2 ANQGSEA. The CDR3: CSVDGGGSYEQYF. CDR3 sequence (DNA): TGCAGCGTTGATGGCGGGGGGTCCTACGAGCAGTACTTC.

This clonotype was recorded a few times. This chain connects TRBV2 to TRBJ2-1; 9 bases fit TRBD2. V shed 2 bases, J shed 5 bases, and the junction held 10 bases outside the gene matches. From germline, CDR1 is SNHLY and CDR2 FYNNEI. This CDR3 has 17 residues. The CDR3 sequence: CASSELGAGGNNNEQFF. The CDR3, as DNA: TGTGCCAGCAGTGAATTGGGAGCGGGGGGTAATAACAATGAGCAGTTCTTC.

CDR3 bases: TGTGCCAGCAGCTTTGGTTGGAGTCCGGGGTACACTGAAGCTTTCTTT. It yields the protein CASSFGWSPGYTEAFF. V and J are TRBV5-6 and TRBJ1-1; D not certain. Deletions cut 2 bases from V and 3 bases from J, with 17 bases between. CDR1 is SGHDT, CDR2 YYEEEE, per germline. The CDR3 loop spans 16 amino acids.

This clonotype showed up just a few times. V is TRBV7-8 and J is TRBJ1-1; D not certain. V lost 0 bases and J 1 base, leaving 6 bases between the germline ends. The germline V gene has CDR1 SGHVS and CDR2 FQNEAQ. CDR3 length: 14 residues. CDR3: CASSLAPPNTEAFF. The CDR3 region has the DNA TGTGCCAGCAGCTTAGCCCCCCCGAACACTGAAGCTTTCTTT.

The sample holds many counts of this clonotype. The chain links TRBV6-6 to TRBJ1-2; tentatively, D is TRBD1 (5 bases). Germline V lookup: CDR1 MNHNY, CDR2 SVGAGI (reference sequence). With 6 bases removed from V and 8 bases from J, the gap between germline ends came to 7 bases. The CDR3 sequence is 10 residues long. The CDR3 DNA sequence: TGTGCCAGCAGGGGGACCGGCTACACCTTC. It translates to CASRGTGYTF.

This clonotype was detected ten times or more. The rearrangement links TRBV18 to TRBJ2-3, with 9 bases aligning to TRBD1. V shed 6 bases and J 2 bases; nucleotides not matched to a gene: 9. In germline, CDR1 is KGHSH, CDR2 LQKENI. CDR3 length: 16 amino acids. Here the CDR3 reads CASSRGQGRDTDTQYF. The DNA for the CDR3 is TGTGCCAGCTCCCGGGGACAGGGAAGAGACACAGATACGCAGTATTTT.

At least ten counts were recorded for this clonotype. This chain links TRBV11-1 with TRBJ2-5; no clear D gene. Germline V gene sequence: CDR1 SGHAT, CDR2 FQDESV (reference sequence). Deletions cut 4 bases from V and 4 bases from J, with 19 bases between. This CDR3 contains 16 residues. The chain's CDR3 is CASSWAPIQVGETQYF. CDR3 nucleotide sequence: TGTGCCAGCAGCTGGGCCCCGATTCAGGTTGGAGAGACCCAGTACTTC.

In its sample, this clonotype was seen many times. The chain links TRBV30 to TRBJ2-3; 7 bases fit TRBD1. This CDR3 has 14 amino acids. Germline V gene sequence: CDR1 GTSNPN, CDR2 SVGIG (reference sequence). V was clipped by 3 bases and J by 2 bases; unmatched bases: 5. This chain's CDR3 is CAWREGGPTDTQYF. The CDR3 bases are TGTGCCTGGAGGGAAGGGGGCCCCACAGATACGCAGTATTTT.

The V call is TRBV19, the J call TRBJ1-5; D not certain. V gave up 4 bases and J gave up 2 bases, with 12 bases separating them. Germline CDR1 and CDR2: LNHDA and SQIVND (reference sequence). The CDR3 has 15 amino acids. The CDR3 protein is CASSRGEGGNQPQHF. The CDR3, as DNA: TGTGCCAGTAGTAGAGGTGAAGGAGGCAATCAGCCCCAGCATTTT.

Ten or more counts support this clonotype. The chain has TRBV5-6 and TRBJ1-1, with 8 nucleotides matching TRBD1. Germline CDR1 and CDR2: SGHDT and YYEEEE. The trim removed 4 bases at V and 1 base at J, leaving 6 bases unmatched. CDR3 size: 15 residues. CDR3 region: CASSPGQGPNTEAFF. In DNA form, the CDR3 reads TGTGCCAGCAGCCCCGGACAGGGACCGAACACTGAAGCTTTCTTT.

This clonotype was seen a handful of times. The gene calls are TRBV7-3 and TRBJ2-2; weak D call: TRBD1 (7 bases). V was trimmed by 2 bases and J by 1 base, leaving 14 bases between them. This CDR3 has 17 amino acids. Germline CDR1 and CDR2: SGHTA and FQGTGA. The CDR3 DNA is TGTGCCAGCAGCTTATTGGGCGGGACAGTGAACACCGGGGAGCTGTTTTTT. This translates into CASSLLGGTVNTGELFF.

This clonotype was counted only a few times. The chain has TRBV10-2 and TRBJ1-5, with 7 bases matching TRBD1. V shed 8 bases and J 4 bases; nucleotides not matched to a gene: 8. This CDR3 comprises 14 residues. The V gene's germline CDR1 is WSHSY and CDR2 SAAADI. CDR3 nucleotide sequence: TGCGCCAGCGGCCACCAGGGGGTTAATCAGCCCCAGCATTTT. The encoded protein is CASGHQGVNQPQHF.

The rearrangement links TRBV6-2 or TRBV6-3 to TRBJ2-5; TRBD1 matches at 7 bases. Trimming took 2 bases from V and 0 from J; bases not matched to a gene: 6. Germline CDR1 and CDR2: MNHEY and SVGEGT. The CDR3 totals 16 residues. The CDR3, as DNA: TGTGCCAGCAGTTACCGCACAGGGGAGTACCAAGAGACCCAGTACTTC. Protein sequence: CASSYRTGEYQETQYF.

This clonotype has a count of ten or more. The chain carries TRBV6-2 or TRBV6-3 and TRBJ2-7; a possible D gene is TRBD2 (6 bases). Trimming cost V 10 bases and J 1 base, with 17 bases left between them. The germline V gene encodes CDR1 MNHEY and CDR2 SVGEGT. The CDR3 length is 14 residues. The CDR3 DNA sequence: TGTGCCACCGTCGGGCGGAGGGTTTCCTACGAGCAGTACTTC. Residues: CATVGRRVSYEQYF.

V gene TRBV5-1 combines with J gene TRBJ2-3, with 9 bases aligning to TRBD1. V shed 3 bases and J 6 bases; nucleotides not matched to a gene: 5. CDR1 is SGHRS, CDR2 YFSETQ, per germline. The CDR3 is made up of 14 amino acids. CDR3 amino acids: CASSSDRGADTQYF. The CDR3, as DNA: TGCGCCAGCAGCTCGGACAGGGGTGCGGATACGCAGTATTTT.

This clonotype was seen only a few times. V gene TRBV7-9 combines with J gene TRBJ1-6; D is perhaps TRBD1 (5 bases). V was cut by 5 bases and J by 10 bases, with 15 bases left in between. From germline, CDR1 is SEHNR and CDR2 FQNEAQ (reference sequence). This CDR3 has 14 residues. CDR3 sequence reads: CASSPGGTESPLHF. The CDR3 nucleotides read TGTGCCAGCAGCCCAGGCGGGACCGAGTCACCCCTCCACTTT. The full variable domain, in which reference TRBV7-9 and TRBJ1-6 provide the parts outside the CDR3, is DTGVSQNPRHKITKRGQNVTFRCDPISEHNRLYWYRQTLGQGPEFLTYFQNEAQLEKSRLLSDRFSAERPKGSFSTLEIQRTEQGDSAMYLCASSPGGTESPLHFGNGTRLTVT.

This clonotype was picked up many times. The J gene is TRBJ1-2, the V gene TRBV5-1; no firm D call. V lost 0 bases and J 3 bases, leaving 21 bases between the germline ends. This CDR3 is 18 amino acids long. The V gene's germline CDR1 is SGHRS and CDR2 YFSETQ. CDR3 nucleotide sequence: TGCGCCAGCAGCTTGGACCCTGGGGTATTACTACGGGACTATGGCTACACCTTC. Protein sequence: CASSLDPGVLLRDYGYTF.

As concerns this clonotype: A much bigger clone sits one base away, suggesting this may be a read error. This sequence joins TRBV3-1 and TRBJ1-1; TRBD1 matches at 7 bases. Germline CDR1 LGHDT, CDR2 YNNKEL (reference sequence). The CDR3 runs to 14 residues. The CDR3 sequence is CAGSQTGVSVHVFF. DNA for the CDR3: TGTGCCGGCAGCCAAACAGGGGTTTCGGTTCACGTTTTCTTT.

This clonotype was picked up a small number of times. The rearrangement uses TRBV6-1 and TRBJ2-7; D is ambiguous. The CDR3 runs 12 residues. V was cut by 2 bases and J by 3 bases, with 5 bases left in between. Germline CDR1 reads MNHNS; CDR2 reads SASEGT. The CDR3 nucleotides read TGTGCCAGCAGTGAAATGGTCTACGAGCAGTACTTC. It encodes CASSEMVYEQYF.

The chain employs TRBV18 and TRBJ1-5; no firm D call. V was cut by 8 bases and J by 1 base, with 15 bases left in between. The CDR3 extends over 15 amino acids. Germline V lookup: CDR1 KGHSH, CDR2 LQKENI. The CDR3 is CASPRRGNSNQPQHF. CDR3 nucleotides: TGTGCCAGCCCACGGCGGGGTAACAGCAATCAGCCCCAGCATTTT.

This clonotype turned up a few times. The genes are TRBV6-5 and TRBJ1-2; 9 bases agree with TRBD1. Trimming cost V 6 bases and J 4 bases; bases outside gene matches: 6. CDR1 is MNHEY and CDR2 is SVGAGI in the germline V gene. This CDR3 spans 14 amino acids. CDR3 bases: TGTGCCAGCAGGCCGGGACAGGGAGTCTATGGCTACACCTTC. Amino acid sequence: CASRPGQGVYGYTF.